The clone carrying this TCR beta chain is categorized as large. CDR3 length: 14 residues. The germline V gene encodes CDR1 LNHDA and CDR2 SQIVND (reference sequence). J was trimmed by 7 bases and V by 9 bases; bases with no gene match: 12. This record belongs to a study of immune cell composition in non-small cell lung cancer. The table came from immunoSEQ multiplex PCR; TCRdb's copy has only in-frame clones and leaves some out. The repertoire holds approximately 5,000 clones, with around 76% as singletons. This sequence was found in a human donor with non-small cell lung cancer. The genes are TRBV19 and TRBJ1-1; 9 nucleotides line up with TRBD1. What was sequenced was lung tumor tissue. This chain's CDR3 is CASRPGTGIGEAFF. DNA of the CDR3: TGTGCCAGCCGTCCCGGGACAGGGATCGGTGAAGCTTTCTTT.